A selection of T cell receptor beta chains follows, all from one sample in a study of human T cells and chemical hapten exposure. TCRdb itself ran the 5' RACE reads through MiXCR, one entry per CDR3 protein. The sample includes 110,000 to 150,000 distinct CDR3 sequences, around 4.4% of them seen just once. The receptors come from a female donor in good health. CDR3s include the opening cysteine and the closing phenylalanine or tryptophan. The D gene is left open where the match is weak. Expanded clones get a size class; other rows say once, few or many, or leave the size out.

clone_size: many
j_call: TRBJ2-3
v_call: TRBV5-8
d_call: NA
cdr3_nt: TGTGCCAGCAGCTTTGTTCAGGACTTTACAGATACGCAGTATTTT
cdr3_aa: CASSFVQDFTDTQYF

clone_size: many
j_call: TRBJ2-7
v_call: TRBV12-3/TRBV12-4
d_call: TRBD2
cdr3_nt: TGTGCCAGCAGTTCGTGGACTAGCGGGGGCCCCTACGAGCAGTACTTC
cdr3_aa: CASSSWTSGGPYEQYF

clone_size: many
j_call: TRBJ2-3
v_call: TRBV7-9
d_call: NA
cdr3_nt: TGTGCCAGCAGCTTACAGAGAGCAGATACGCAGTATTTT
cdr3_aa: CASSLQRADTQYF

clone_size: NA
j_call: TRBJ1-2
v_call: TRBV6-1
d_call: NA
cdr3_nt: TGTGCCAGCAGTGAAGAAGCCCCTCTCGGGGGCGACGGCTACACCTTC
cdr3_aa: CASSEEAPLGGDGYTF

clone_size: many
j_call: TRBJ2-5
v_call: TRBV5-1
d_call: NA
cdr3_nt: TGCGCCAGCAGCCCGGGGTGGAGGGCGGAAGAGACCCAGTACTTC
cdr3_aa: CASSPGWRAEETQYF

clone_size: many
j_call: TRBJ2-1
v_call: TRBV12-3/TRBV12-4
d_call: NA
cdr3_nt: TGTGCCAGCCACCAGTGGGGGAGCTCCTACAATGAGCAGTTCTTC
cdr3_aa: CASHQWGSSYNEQFF

clone_size: many
j_call: TRBJ2-1
v_call: TRBV20-1
d_call: NA
cdr3_nt: TGCAGTGCTCTTCAGGGATTGAATGAGCAGTTCTTC
cdr3_aa: CSALQGLNEQFF

clone_size: many
j_call: TRBJ1-5
v_call: TRBV5-8
d_call: NA
cdr3_nt: TGTGCCAGCAGCTTGTTGGGGGAAACTCGCAATCAGCCCCAGCATTTT
cdr3_aa: CASSLLGETRNQPQHF

clone_size: many
j_call: TRBJ2-2
v_call: TRBV6-1
d_call: NA
cdr3_nt: TGTGCCAGCAGTACCGGGACAATGAACACCGGGGAGCTGTTTTTT
cdr3_aa: CASSTGTMNTGELFF

clone_size: NA
j_call: TRBJ1-3
v_call: TRBV7-2
d_call: NA
cdr3_nt: TGTGCCAGCAGCTTAGACAAGGTCCGCAGTGGCACCATATATTTT
cdr3_aa: CASSLDKVRSGTIYF

clone_size: few
j_call: TRBJ2-4
v_call: TRBV6-1
d_call: NA
cdr3_nt: TGCGCCAGCAGTGAAGATTTGGGTTTCTTGGCCAAAAACATTCAGTACTTC
cdr3_aa: CASSEDLGFLAKNIQYF

clone_size: many
j_call: TRBJ2-1
v_call: TRBV12-3/TRBV12-4
d_call: TRBD1
cdr3_nt: TGTGCCAGCAGTTTACTAGGGACAGCCAACAATGAGCAGTTCTTC
cdr3_aa: CASSLLGTANNEQFF

clone_size: NA
j_call: TRBJ1-5
v_call: TRBV7-8
d_call: NA
cdr3_nt: TGTGCCAGCAGCTTTCGGGATTTTAAACAGCCCCAGCATTTT
cdr3_aa: CASSFRDFKQPQHF

clone_size: few
j_call: TRBJ2-3
v_call: TRBV20-1
d_call: TRBD1
cdr3_nt: TGCAGTGCTAAGGACAGGGGAAACACAGATACGCAGTATTTT
cdr3_aa: CSAKDRGNTDTQYF

clone_size: many
j_call: TRBJ2-3
v_call: TRBV5-1
d_call: NA
cdr3_nt: TGCGCCAGCAGCTCCGAACCGCGGTCATCAGATACGCAGTATTTT
cdr3_aa: CASSSEPRSSDTQYF

clone_size: many
j_call: TRBJ2-1
v_call: TRBV12-3/TRBV12-4
d_call: TRBD2
cdr3_nt: TGTGCCAGCAGTTTATCGGGTCTAGCGGGGGGGTGGTACAATGAGCAGTTCTTC
cdr3_aa: CASSLSGLAGGWYNEQFF

clone_size: many
j_call: TRBJ2-3
v_call: TRBV19
d_call: NA
cdr3_nt: TGTGCCAGTAGTATATTAGAAGGAGGCGCGCAGTATTTT
cdr3_aa: CASSILEGGAQYF

clone_size: NA
j_call: TRBJ1-1
v_call: TRBV3-1
d_call: NA
cdr3_nt: TGTGCCAGCAGCCAAGGGCGTGGTAGGGCCCCGGTGAACACTGAAGCTTTCTTT
cdr3_aa: CASSQGRGRAPVNTEAFF

clone_size: many
j_call: TRBJ2-4
v_call: TRBV20-1
d_call: NA
cdr3_nt: TGCAGTGCTAGTACAGGGACGTCCAAAAACATTCAGTACTTC
cdr3_aa: CSASTGTSKNIQYF

clone_size: many
j_call: TRBJ1-6
v_call: TRBV27
d_call: TRBD1
cdr3_nt: TGTGCCAGCAGTCGGGACAGTCGCTCCTATAATTCACCCCTCCACTTT
cdr3_aa: CASSRDSRSYNSPLHF

clone_size: many
j_call: TRBJ1-1
v_call: TRBV3-1
d_call: NA
cdr3_nt: TGTGCCAGCAGCCAAGACCGCGGGGGTCGTAGTGAAGCTTTCTTT
cdr3_aa: CASSQDRGGRSEAFF

clone_size: NA
j_call: TRBJ2-1
v_call: TRBV20-1
d_call: TRBD2
cdr3_nt: TGCAGTCTCGGCGGGGGGTTTGAGCAGTTCTTC
cdr3_aa: CSLGGGFEQFF

clone_size: many
j_call: TRBJ1-1
v_call: TRBV5-1
d_call: NA
cdr3_nt: TGCGCCAGCAGCTTGTTTACGAGGGCAGAAGCTTTCTTT
cdr3_aa: CASSLFTRAEAFF

clone_size: many
j_call: TRBJ2-1
v_call: TRBV4-2
d_call: NA
cdr3_nt: TGTGCCAGCAGCCCGCTAGACACCTCGAGCTCCTACAATGAGCAGTTCTTC
cdr3_aa: CASSPLDTSSSYNEQFF

clone_size: many
j_call: TRBJ2-3
v_call: TRBV20-1
d_call: TRBD2
cdr3_nt: TGCAGTGCTAATCCCCTAGCGGGGGGTTATGGGACAGATACGCAGTATTTT
cdr3_aa: CSANPLAGGYGTDTQYF

clone_size: NA
j_call: TRBJ1-6
v_call: TRBV20-1
d_call: NA
cdr3_nt: TGCAGTGCTAGCCTCCTTGGGGTTATCGAGGCGGCCTATAATTCACCCCTCCACTTT
cdr3_aa: CSASLLGVIEAAYNSPLHF

clone_size: many
j_call: TRBJ1-2
v_call: TRBV7-9
d_call: NA
cdr3_nt: TGTGCCAGCAGGCTAGACATTTCTGGTATGGGCTACACCTTC
cdr3_aa: CASRLDISGMGYTF

clone_size: many
j_call: TRBJ2-3
v_call: TRBV20-1
d_call: TRBD2
cdr3_nt: TGCAGTGCTCTCCGACTAGCGGGGCTGTATACGCAGTATTTT
cdr3_aa: CSALRLAGLYTQYF

clone_size: NA
j_call: TRBJ1-1
v_call: TRBV5-4
d_call: NA
cdr3_nt: TGTGCCAGCAGCTCCGATTTGAACACTGAAGCTTTCTTT
cdr3_aa: CASSSDLNTEAFF

clone_size: NA
j_call: TRBJ2-5
v_call: TRBV6-1
d_call: TRBD2
cdr3_nt: TGTGCCAGCAGTGAGGAGCTTCTAGCGGGGCAAGGGGCCCAGTACTTC
cdr3_aa: CASSEELLAGQGAQYF

clone_size: few
j_call: TRBJ2-5
v_call: TRBV7-9
d_call: NA
cdr3_nt: TGTGCCAGCAGCCTCTACGGGGGCAGCGGGGAGACCCAGTACTTC
cdr3_aa: CASSLYGGSGETQYF

clone_size: many
j_call: TRBJ2-4
v_call: TRBV7-2
d_call: TRBD2
cdr3_nt: TGTGCCAGCAGCTCCCCGTGGCGGGAGGTCAAAAACATTCAGTACTTC
cdr3_aa: CASSSPWREVKNIQYF

clone_size: NA
j_call: TRBJ2-2
v_call: TRBV20-1
d_call: TRBD1
cdr3_nt: TGCAGTGCTAGAGGGACAGGGTTGACCGGGGAGCTGTTTTTT
cdr3_aa: CSARGTGLTGELFF

clone_size: many
j_call: TRBJ2-3
v_call: TRBV20-1
d_call: TRBD2
cdr3_nt: TGCAGTGCTCAGCGGGGGGGCACAGATACGCAGTATTTT
cdr3_aa: CSAQRGGTDTQYF

clone_size: many
j_call: TRBJ1-5
v_call: TRBV2
d_call: NA
cdr3_nt: TGTGCCAGCTTAAAGGATAGCAATCAGCCCCAGCATTTT
cdr3_aa: CASLKDSNQPQHF

clone_size: many
j_call: TRBJ1-4
v_call: TRBV2
d_call: NA
cdr3_nt: TGTGCCAGCTTAACTTTAATCTCTGAAAAACTGTTTTTT
cdr3_aa: CASLTLISEKLFF

clone_size: many
j_call: TRBJ2-7
v_call: TRBV4-1
d_call: TRBD1
cdr3_nt: TGCGCCAGCAGCCCCGCTGGTAGAGGGACAGGGAGCTCCTACGAGCAGTACTTC
cdr3_aa: CASSPAGRGTGSSYEQYF

clone_size: NA
j_call: TRBJ1-6
v_call: TRBV7-9
d_call: NA
cdr3_nt: TGTGCCAGCAGCCAGGGCGGTAATTCACCCCTCCACTTT
cdr3_aa: CASSQGGNSPLHF

clone_size: many
j_call: TRBJ2-6
v_call: TRBV20-1
d_call: NA
cdr3_nt: TGCAGTGCTAGAGATCGAGTTCGCTCTGGGGCCAACGTCCTGACTTTC
cdr3_aa: CSARDRVRSGANVLTF

clone_size: few
j_call: TRBJ2-7
v_call: TRBV20-1
d_call: TRBD1
cdr3_nt: TGCAGTGCCAAAGGACAGGGGGCCTACGAGCAGTACTTC
cdr3_aa: CSAKGQGAYEQYF

clone_size: many
j_call: TRBJ1-1
v_call: TRBV4-1
d_call: NA
cdr3_nt: TGCGCCAGCAGCCAAGAAGAAGATCCCTCCCAAATGAACACTGAAGCTTTCTTT
cdr3_aa: CASSQEEDPSQMNTEAFF

clone_size: many
j_call: TRBJ1-1
v_call: TRBV29-1
d_call: NA
cdr3_nt: TGCAGCGTTCACTTACAGGGTCAAGCAATTGAAGCTTTCTTT
cdr3_aa: CSVHLQGQAIEAFF

clone_size: many
j_call: TRBJ2-5
v_call: TRBV9
d_call: TRBD2
cdr3_nt: TGTGCCAGCAGCGCACTAGCGGGGGTGGAGACCCAGTACTTC
cdr3_aa: CASSALAGVETQYF

clone_size: many
j_call: TRBJ2-1
v_call: TRBV7-7
d_call: NA
cdr3_nt: TGTGCTAGCAGCTTACCGGGGGCAAATGAGCAGTTCTTC
cdr3_aa: CASSLPGANEQFF

clone_size: many
j_call: TRBJ2-2
v_call: TRBV28
d_call: NA
cdr3_nt: TGTGCCAGCTCGCTAACAGGGATCCCCGGGGAGCTGTTTTTT
cdr3_aa: CASSLTGIPGELFF

clone_size: many
j_call: TRBJ2-3
v_call: TRBV20-1
d_call: NA
cdr3_nt: TGCAGTGCTAGGGGGTGGCCAGCGAGTGCAGATACGCAGTATTTT
cdr3_aa: CSARGWPASADTQYF

clone_size: many
j_call: TRBJ1-6
v_call: TRBV7-6
d_call: NA
cdr3_nt: TGTGCCAGCAGCTTCACCTCCGCGGACAGATCACCCCTCCACTTT
cdr3_aa: CASSFTSADRSPLHF

clone_size: many
j_call: TRBJ2-5
v_call: TRBV20-1
d_call: TRBD1
cdr3_nt: TGCAGTGCTAGAGCCTCCACAGGGGTCCAAGAGACCCAGTACTTC
cdr3_aa: CSARASTGVQETQYF

clone_size: many
j_call: TRBJ2-5
v_call: TRBV20-1
d_call: TRBD2
cdr3_nt: TGCAGTGCTGGCTATAGCGGGGGAGGAGGGACCCAGTACTTC
cdr3_aa: CSAGYSGGGGTQYF

clone_size: many
j_call: TRBJ1-2
v_call: TRBV29-1
d_call: NA
cdr3_nt: TGCAGCGTGAGCCAGGGCGACTATGGCTACACCTTC
cdr3_aa: CSVSQGDYGYTF

clone_size: NA
j_call: TRBJ1-5
v_call: TRBV6-1
d_call: NA
cdr3_nt: TGTGCCAGCAGTGAAGGGTGGACGTTAAGCAATCAGCCCCAGCATTTT
cdr3_aa: CASSEGWTLSNQPQHF

clone_size: many
j_call: TRBJ1-2
v_call: TRBV5-1
d_call: NA
cdr3_nt: TGCGCCAGCAGCAAAAGAACAGGGAACTATGGCTACACCTTC
cdr3_aa: CASSKRTGNYGYTF

clone_size: many
j_call: TRBJ2-7
v_call: TRBV5-1
d_call: TRBD1
cdr3_nt: TGCGCCAGCAGAAGGGACAGCACCTACGAGCAGTACTTC
cdr3_aa: CASRRDSTYEQYF

clone_size: many
j_call: TRBJ1-1
v_call: TRBV7-9
d_call: NA
cdr3_nt: TGTGCCAGCAGCTTTAGGGGCGCTGAAGCTTTCTTT
cdr3_aa: CASSFRGAEAFF

clone_size: few
j_call: TRBJ2-2
v_call: TRBV5-4
d_call: NA
cdr3_nt: TGTGCCAGCAGTCCGGGACATCCTATAGACGCCGGGGAGCTGTTTTTT
cdr3_aa: CASSPGHPIDAGELFF

clone_size: many
j_call: TRBJ2-5
v_call: TRBV5-4
d_call: NA
cdr3_nt: TGTGCCAGCAGCTTCTTTTCAGGGCAAGAGACCCAGTACTTC
cdr3_aa: CASSFFSGQETQYF

clone_size: many
j_call: TRBJ2-5
v_call: TRBV7-9
d_call: TRBD2
cdr3_nt: TGTGCCAGCAGCCACCGTGCGCGGGGGGGCCTCGAGACCCAGTACTTC
cdr3_aa: CASSHRARGGLETQYF

clone_size: many
j_call: TRBJ1-2
v_call: TRBV12-3/TRBV12-4
d_call: NA
cdr3_nt: TGTGCCAGCAGAGGTGATGGCTACACCTTC
cdr3_aa: CASRGDGYTF